The source of this TCR beta chain is a study of cytomegalovirus exposure and HLA in healthy donors. Turning to the study itself: Most genotyped donors, 65% to 90% of more than 300, had Caucasian-associated genetic ancestry. Study observations and caveats: Later analysis revealed greater clonal expansion in HLA-associated TCR beta chains than in equally common others. 150 or so TCR beta chains were listed as cytomegalovirus-associated.

Primers: 60 Vbeta forward and 13 Jbeta reverse. The assay was immunoSEQ multiplex PCR, and TCRdb's table has in-frame clones only and misses some. The sample consists of about 200,000 clones, 75% to 80% of them appearing once. Germline V gives CDR1 SNHLY, CDR2 FYNNEI. V gave up 6 bases and J gave up 5 bases; unmatched junction bases: 8. The CDR3 loop spans 15 amino acids. As to this clone: Its specificity is unknown.

The origin of this receptor is a man between 18 and 35 years old in good health and CMV-seronegative. The sequenced sample was PBMCs. The chain couples TRBV2 to TRBJ2-7, with 12 bases identical to TRBD1. This CDR3 reads CASSPAGTGGDEQYF. The CDR3 DNA reads as TGTGCCAGCAGCCCCGCCGGGACAGGGGGCGACGAGCAGTACTTC.